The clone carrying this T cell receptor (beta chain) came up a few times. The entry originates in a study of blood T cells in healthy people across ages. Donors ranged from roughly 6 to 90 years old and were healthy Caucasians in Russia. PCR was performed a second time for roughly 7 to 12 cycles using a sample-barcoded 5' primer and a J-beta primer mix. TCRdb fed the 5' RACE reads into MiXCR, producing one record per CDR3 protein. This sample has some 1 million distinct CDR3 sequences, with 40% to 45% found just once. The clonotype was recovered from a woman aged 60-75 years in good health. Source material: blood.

The CDR3 sequence: CASSIRGLRGSGTDTQYF. As DNA, the CDR3 is TGTGCCAGTAGTATCAGGGGTCTTCGCGGGAGCGGAACAGATACGCAGTATTTT. The chain is built from TRBV19 and TRBJ2-3; tentative D call: TRBD2 (7 bases). Trimming removed 3 bases from V and 3 bases from J, with 22 bases in between. In germline, CDR1 is LNHDA, CDR2 SQIVND (reference sequence). The CDR3 runs to 18 residues.